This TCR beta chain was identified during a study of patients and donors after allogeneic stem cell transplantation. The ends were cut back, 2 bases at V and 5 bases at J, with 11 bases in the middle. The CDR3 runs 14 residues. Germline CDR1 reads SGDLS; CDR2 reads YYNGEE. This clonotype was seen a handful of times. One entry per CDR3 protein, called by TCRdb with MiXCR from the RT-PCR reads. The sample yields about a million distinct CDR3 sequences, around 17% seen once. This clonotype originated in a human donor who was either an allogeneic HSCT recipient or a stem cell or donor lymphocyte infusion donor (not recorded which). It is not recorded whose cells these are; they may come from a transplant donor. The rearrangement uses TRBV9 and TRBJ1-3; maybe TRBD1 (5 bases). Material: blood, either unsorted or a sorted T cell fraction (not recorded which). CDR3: CASSVGRERNTIYF. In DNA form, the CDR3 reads TGTGCCAGCAGCGTGGGCAGGGAAAGAAACACCATATATTTT.